This T cell receptor beta chain was recorded in a study of OX40 agonist ivuxolimab in advanced cancers. About the study: Among those enrolled, mean age was roughly 55 years (range roughly 20 to 80) and less than 90% were male. Patients with prior anti-PD-1, anti-PD-L1 or anti-CTLA-4 therapy were eligible; about 40% had some.

Germline-derived CDR1 and CDR2 are MGHRA and YSYEKL. This CDR3 contains 14 residues. Trimming took 1 base from V and 6 from J; bases not matched to a gene: 3. Here immunoSEQ multiplex PCR was the method, and the copy in TCRdb shows in-frame clones only, minus some. This table has tens of thousands of clones, about nine tenths appearing once. This receptor was identified in an adult with an advanced solid tumor such as melanoma, head and neck, liver or kidney cancer. The chain is built from TRBV4-1 and TRBJ2-7, with 10 bases matching TRBD1. The sample consisted of CD4+ or CD8+ T cells sorted from blood, taken in a trial of the OX40 agonist ivuxolimab. The CDR3 region has the DNA TGCGCCAGCAGCCAAGGACAGGGGGCCCGCGAGCAGTACTTC. It specifies CASSQGQGAREQYF.